This T cell receptor (beta chain) was captured by sequencing in a study of shared clonotypes between healthy human individuals. Study summary: The cohort had two women and a few men, ages 18 to 49. Each donor had three CD4 naive, three CD4 memory, two CD8 naive and one CD8 memory plate.

The repertoire was sequenced with immunoSEQ multiplex PCR; TCRdb's copy has only in-frame clones and lacks some. The repertoire holds roughly 2 million clones, with about 95% as singletons. Naive-designated CD8 cells lacked CD45RO, were positively enriched for CCR7, and omitted terminally differentiated effector memory CD45RA+ cells. The CDR3 runs 16 residues. V gave up 2 bases and J gave up 1 base; unmatched junction bases: 7. Germline V CDR1 and CDR2: SNHLY, FYNNEI. The sample comprised naive CD8+ T cells sorted from blood. The TCR sequence derives from a man younger than 30 in good health. The V call is TRBV2, the J call TRBJ2-7; 8 bases align to TRBD1. As DNA, the CDR3 is TGTGCCAGCAGTGAACCGGACAGGGCCTTGTCCTACGAGCAGTACTTC. Amino acid sequence: CASSEPDRALSYEQYF.